This T cell receptor beta chain was found in a study of OX40 agonist ivuxolimab in advanced cancers. Assay used: immunoSEQ multiplex PCR; TCRdb lists only in-frame clones, some missing. The table lists some 71,000 clones, roughly 84% of them singletons. Specimen: CD4+ or CD8+ T cells sorted from blood, collected in a trial of the OX40 agonist ivuxolimab. This receptor was identified in an adult with an advanced solid tumor such as melanoma, head and neck, liver or kidney cancer.

CDR3 DNA: TGTGCCAGCAGCTCGGACAGAAGAGGCAATCAGCCCCAGCATTTT. This codes for CASSSDRRGNQPQHF. The chain combines TRBV7-9 with TRBJ1-5; TRBD1 is a possible D gene (6 bases). Deletions cut 4 bases from V and 2 bases from J, with 12 bases between. Germline assignment: CDR1 SEHNR and CDR2 FQNEAQ (reference sequence). The length of the CDR3 is 15 residues. Full variable domain (missing parts from reference TRBV7-9 and TRBJ1-5): DTGVSQNPRHKITKRGQNVTFRCDPISEHNRLYWYRQTLGQGPEFLTYFQNEAQLEKSRLLSDRFSAERPKGSFSTLEIQRTEQGDSAMYLCASSSDRRGNQPQHFGDGTRLSIL.